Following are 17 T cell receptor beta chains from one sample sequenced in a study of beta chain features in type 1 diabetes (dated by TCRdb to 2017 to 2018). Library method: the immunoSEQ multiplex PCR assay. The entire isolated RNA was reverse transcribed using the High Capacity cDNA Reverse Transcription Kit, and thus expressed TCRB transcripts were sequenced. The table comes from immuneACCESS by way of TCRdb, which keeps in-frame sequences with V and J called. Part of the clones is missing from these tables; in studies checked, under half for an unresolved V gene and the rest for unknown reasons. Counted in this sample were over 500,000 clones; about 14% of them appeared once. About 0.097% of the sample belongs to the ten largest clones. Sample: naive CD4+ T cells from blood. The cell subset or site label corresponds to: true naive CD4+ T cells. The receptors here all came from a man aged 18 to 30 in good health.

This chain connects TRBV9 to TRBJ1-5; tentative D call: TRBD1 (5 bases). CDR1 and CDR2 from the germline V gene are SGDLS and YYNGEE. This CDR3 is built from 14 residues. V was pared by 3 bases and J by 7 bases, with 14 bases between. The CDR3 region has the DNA TGTGCCAGCAGCGCGGGGGTGGGAAAGCAGCCCCAGCATTTT. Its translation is CASSAGVGKQPQHF.

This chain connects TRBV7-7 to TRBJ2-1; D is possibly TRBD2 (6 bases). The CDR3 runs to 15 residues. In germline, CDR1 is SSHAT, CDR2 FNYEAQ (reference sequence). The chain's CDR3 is CAFDPIGTWYNEQFF. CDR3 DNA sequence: TGTGCTTTCGACCCCATCGGGACTTGGTACAATGAGCAGTTCTTC.

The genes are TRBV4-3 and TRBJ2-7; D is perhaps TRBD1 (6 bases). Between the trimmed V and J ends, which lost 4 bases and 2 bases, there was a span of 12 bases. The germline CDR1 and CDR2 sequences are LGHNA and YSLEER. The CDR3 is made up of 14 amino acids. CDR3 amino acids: CASSPVQGTYEQYF. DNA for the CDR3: TGCGCCAGCAGCCCAGTACAGGGTACCTACGAGCAGTACTTC.

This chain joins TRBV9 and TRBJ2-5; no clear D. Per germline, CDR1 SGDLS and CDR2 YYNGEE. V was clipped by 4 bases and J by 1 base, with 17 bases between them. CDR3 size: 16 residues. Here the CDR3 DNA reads TGTGCCAGCAGCCTAACGCCGATGAAGGGCCAAGAGACCCAGTACTTC. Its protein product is CASSLTPMKGQETQYF.

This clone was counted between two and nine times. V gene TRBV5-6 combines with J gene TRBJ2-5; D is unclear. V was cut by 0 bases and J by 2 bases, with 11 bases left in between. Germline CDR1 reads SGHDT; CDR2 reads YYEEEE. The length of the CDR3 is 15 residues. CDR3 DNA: TGTGCCAGCAGCTTGGTCCTAGGCGGACAAGAGACCCAGTACTTC. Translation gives CASSLVLGGQETQYF.

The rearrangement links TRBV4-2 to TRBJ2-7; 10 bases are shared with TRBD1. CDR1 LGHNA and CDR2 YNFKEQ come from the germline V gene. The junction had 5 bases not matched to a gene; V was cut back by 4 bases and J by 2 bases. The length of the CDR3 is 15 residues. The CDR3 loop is CASSPWGQGPYEQYF. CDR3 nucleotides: TGTGCCAGCAGCCCTTGGGGACAGGGGCCCTACGAGCAGTACTTC.

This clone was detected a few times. In nucleotides, the CDR3 is TGCGCCAGCAGGGACACAGGGAACACCGGGGAGCTGTTTTTT. It yields the protein CASRDTGNTGELFF. The gene calls are TRBV10-2 and TRBJ2-2; D is possibly TRBD1 (5 bases). Germline loops: CDR1 WSHSY, CDR2 SAAADI. The CDR3 loop spans 14 amino acids. The V gene lost 6 bases and the J gene lost 1 base, with 9 bases spanning the gap.

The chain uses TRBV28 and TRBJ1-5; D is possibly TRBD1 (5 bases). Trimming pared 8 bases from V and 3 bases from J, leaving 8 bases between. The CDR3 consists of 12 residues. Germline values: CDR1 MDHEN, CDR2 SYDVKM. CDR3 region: CASRGNNQPQHF. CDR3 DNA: TGTGCCAGCCGGGGCAACAATCAGCCCCAGCATTTT.

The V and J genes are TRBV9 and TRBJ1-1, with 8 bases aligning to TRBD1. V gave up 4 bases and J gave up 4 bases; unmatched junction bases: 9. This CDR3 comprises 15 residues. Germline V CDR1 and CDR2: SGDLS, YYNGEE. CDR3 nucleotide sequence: TGTGCCAGCAGCTCGAGGACAGGGTGGGGCACTGAAGCTTTCTTT. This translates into CASSSRTGWGTEAFF.

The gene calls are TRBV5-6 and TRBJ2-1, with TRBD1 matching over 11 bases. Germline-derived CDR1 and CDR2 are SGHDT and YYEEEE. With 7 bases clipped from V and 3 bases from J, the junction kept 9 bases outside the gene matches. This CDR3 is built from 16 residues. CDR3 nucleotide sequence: TGTGCCAGCGGAAGCCGGGACAGGGGGATCTACAATGAGCAGTTCTTC. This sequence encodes CASGSRDRGIYNEQFF.

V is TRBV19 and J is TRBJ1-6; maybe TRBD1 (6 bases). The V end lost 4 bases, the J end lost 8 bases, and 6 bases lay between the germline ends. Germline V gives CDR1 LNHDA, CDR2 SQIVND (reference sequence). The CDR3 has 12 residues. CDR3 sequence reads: CASSTGDSPLHF. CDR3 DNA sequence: TGTGCCAGTAGTACAGGGGATTCACCCCTCCACTTT.

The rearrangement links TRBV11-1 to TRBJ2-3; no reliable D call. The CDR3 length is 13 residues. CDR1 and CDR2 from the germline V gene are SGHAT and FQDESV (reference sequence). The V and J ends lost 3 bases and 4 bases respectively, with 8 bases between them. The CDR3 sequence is CASSFRVADTQYF. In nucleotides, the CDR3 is TGTGCCAGCAGCTTCAGAGTCGCAGATACGCAGTATTTT.

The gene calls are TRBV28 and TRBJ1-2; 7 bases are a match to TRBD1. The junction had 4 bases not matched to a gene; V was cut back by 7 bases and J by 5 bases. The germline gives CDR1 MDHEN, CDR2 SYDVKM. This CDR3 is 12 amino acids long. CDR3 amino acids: CASTGTVYGYTF. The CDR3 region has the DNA TGTGCCAGCACCGGGACAGTTTATGGCTACACCTTC.

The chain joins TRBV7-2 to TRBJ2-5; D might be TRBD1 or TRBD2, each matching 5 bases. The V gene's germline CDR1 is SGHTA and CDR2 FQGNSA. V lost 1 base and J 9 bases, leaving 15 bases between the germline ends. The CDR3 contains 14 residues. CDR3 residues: CASSLGGAGMAQYF. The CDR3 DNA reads TGTGCCAGCAGCTTAGGAGGGGCTGGTATGGCCCAGTACTTC.

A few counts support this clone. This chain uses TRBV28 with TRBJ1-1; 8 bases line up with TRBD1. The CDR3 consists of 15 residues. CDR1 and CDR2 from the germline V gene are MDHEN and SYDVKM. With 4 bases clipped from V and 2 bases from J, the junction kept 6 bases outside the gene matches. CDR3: CASSSQDRANTEAFF. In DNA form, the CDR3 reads TGTGCCAGCAGTTCCCAGGACAGGGCTAACACTGAAGCTTTCTTT.

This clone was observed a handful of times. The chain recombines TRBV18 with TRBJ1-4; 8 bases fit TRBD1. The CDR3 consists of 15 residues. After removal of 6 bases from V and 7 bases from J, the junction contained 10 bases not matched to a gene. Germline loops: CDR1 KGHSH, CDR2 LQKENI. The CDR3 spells CASSLGRGLGEKLFF. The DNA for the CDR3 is TGTGCCAGCTCCCTAGGCAGGGGGCTTGGTGAAAAACTGTTTTTT.

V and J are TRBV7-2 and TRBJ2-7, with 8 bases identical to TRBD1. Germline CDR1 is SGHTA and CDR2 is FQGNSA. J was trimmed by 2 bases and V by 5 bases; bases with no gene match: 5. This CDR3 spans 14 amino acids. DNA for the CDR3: TGTGCCAGCAGCGCCAGACAGGGGCCCTACGAGCAGTACTTC. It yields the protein CASSARQGPYEQYF. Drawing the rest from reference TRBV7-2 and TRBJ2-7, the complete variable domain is GAGVSQSPSNKVTEKGKDVELRCDPISGHTALYWYRQSLGQGLEFLIYFQGNSAPDKSGLPSDRFSAERTGGSVSTLTIQRTQQEDSAVYLCASSARQGPYEQYFGPGTRLTVT.